One and the same sample provided the 27 T cell receptor beta chains below, sequenced in a study of tumor-infiltrating lymphocytes in primary liver carcinoma. Scientists recovered RNA and DNA together from roughly 20-30 mg of unsorted bulk tissue. TCR beta cDNA was reverse-transcribed from approximately 0.45 ug of total RNA. The reaction used a constant-region primer and ProtoScript II reverse transcriptase. Slightly modified ARM-PCR with three nested multiplex PCR rounds yielded TCR beta libraries. Researchers ran the first two PCR rounds for roughly 10 cycles each with TRBV1-TRBV30 forward primers and a C-beta reverse primer. MiXCR was run by TCRdb on the multiplex PCR reads, yielding one entry per CDR3 protein. Found here are 30,000 to 40,000 distinct CDR3 sequences, nearly 75% of them singletons; the top ten hold less than 20%. Input material: liver tumor tissue from sampling region 4. Stated subset: tumor region T4, right-lateral pole. All receptors derive from a middle-aged man with primary liver carcinoma and hepatitis B virus infection.

Worth noting for this clonotype: A read error may be the cause here, since a much bigger clone is one base away. The rearrangement uses TRBV11-2 and TRBJ2-5; D gene unclear. The germline V gene has CDR1 SGHAT and CDR2 FQNNGV. This CDR3 has 14 residues. CDR3 amino acids: CASSIVGIQEAQYF. The CDR3 DNA reads as TGTGCCAGCAGCATAGTAGGGATACAAGAGGCCCAGTACTTC.

As for this clonotype: Compared with germline, one end of the junction differs, possibly owing to a read error. This chain joins TRBV10-2 and TRBJ2-7; a weak D match, TRBD1 (6 bases). Germline loops: CDR1 WSHSY, CDR2 SAAADI. CDR3 length: 14 amino acids. CDR3 in amino acids: CASSRGRGIDEQYF. DNA of the CDR3: TGCGCAAGCAGCCGGGGCAGGGGTATTGACGAGCAGTACTTC.

This chain joins TRBV11-2 and TRBJ2-2; D may correspond to TRBD1 or TRBD2 (5 bases each). This CDR3 region has 14 residues. Germline-derived CDR1 and CDR2 are SGHAT and FQNNGV. Trimming removed 7 bases from V and 15 bases from J, with 24 bases in between. The CDR3 nucleotides read TGTGCCAGCATCACAGACTCGGACACCGGGAAGTTGTTTTTT. This translates into CASITDSDTGKLFF.

This clonotype is categorized as medium-sized (0.01 to 0.1%). The chain uses TRBV5-4 and TRBJ1-1; TRBD1 matches at 7 bases. Per the germline V gene, CDR1 is SGHNT and CDR2 is YYREEE (reference sequence). Trimming at V came to 4 bases and at J to 6 bases, leaving 18 bases not matched to a gene. CDR3 length: 17 residues. The CDR3 region has the DNA TGTGCCAGCAGCCGCGTCAGTTTTGGGACAGAGGACTCTGAAGCTTTCTTT. The encoded protein is CASSRVSFGTEDSEAFF.

Turning to this clonotype: The junction does not match germline at one end; this may be a read error. This chain joins TRBV29-1 and TRBJ1-2; D unresolved. Germline-derived CDR1 and CDR2 are SQVTM and ANQGSEA. There are 14 residues in the CDR3. The DNA of the CDR3 is TGCGGCGTTTCACTCGACGGGTACTACTATGGCCACACCTTC. Amino acid sequence: CGVSLDGYYYGHTF.

Details on this clonotype: The junction departs from the called germline gene at one end, perhaps through a read error. The V call is TRBV7-2, the J call TRBJ2-2, with D perhaps matching TRBD2 (5 bases). Looked up from germline, CDR1 is SGHTA and CDR2 is FQGNSA. CDR3 size: 14 residues. CDR3 loop: CASSGSTSTGEMFF. In DNA, the CDR3 is TGTGCCAGCAGCGGAAGTACGTCCACCGGGGAGATGTTTTTT.

Of note for this clonotype: The junction departs from the called germline gene at one end, perhaps through a read error. The rearrangement links TRBV10-3 to TRBJ2-7, with TRBD2 identical over 9 bases. Germline CDR1 ENHRY, CDR2 SYGVKD. The CDR3 extends over 14 amino acids. The CDR3 DNA reads as TGTGTCATCAGTTTAGCGGGAGCTTCCTACGAGGAGTACTTC. Translating it yields CVISLAGASYEEYF.

This clonotype has at least ten counts. V and J are TRBV24-1 and TRBJ2-1, with 9 bases that match TRBD2. Germline CDR1 is KGHDR and CDR2 is SFDVKD. This CDR3 is 17 amino acids long. V gave up 4 bases and J gave up 0 bases; unmatched junction bases: 6. In DNA, the CDR3 is TGTGCCACCAGTGACCTCTCTAGCGGGAACTCCTACAATGAGCAGTTCTTC. It yields the protein CATSDLSSGNSYNEQFF.

A word on this clonotype: This is likely a read error, given that the CDR3 carries no conserved phenylalanine or tryptophan at its end. The V gene is TRBV11-1, the J gene TRBJ1-6; no firm D call. The CDR3 has 13 residues. The germline CDR1 and CDR2 sequences are SGHAT and FQDESV (reference sequence). V was clipped by 7 bases and J by 9 bases, with 13 bases between them. In DNA, the CDR3 is TGTGCCAGCAACCGGAGACTGGTTTCACCCCTCCACTGT. This codes for CASNRRLVSPLHC.

On this clonotype itself: An end of the junction does not agree with germline; a read error may underlie this. The rearrangement joins TRBV5-4 to TRBJ2-1, with no clear D. The CDR3 consists of 16 residues. Germline V gene sequence: CDR1 SGHNT, CDR2 YYREEE (reference sequence). CDR3 nucleotides: TGTGCCAGCAGCTTGGTCAGTCAACCCTCCTACAATGAGGAGTTCTTC. It specifies CASSLVSQPSYNEEFF.

The chain combines TRBV29-1 with TRBJ1-1; D is possibly TRBD1 (5 bases). Germline-derived CDR1 and CDR2 are SQVTM and ANQGSEA. With 3 bases removed from V and 7 bases from J, the gap between germline ends came to 21 bases. This CDR3 spans 15 amino acids. The CDR3 loop is CSVDPGWGMVVEAFF. The CDR3 DNA sequence: TGCAGCGTTGATCCAGGGTGGGGTATGGTTGTTGAAGCTTTCTTT. Full variable domain (rest looked up from reference TRBV29-1 and TRBJ1-1): SAVISQKPSRDICQRGTSLTIQCQVDSQVTMMFWYRQQPGQSLTLIATANQGSEATYESGFVIDKFPISRPNLTFSTLTVSNMSPEDSSIYLCSVDPGWGMVVEAFFGQGTRLTVV.

As for this clonotype: This clone may be a read error of a much larger clone one base away. The chain's CDR3 is CASSVISTSGLAGVGELFF. In nucleotides, the CDR3 is TGTGCCAGCAGCGTAATATCCACGTCGGGACTAGCGGGAGTCGGGGAGCTGTTTTTT. This rearrangement joins TRBV9 to TRBJ2-2; 14 bases agree with TRBD2. Trimming removed 1 base from V and 7 bases from J; junction bases left unmatched: 12. The CDR3 is 19 amino acids. The germline V gene has CDR1 SGDLS and CDR2 YYNGEE.

The chain combines TRBV4-2 with TRBJ2-2, with no clear D. Germline values: CDR1 LGHNA, CDR2 YNFKEQ. CDR3 length equals 13 residues. The CDR3 coding sequence is TGTGCTAGTAGCCAAGGTCAAAGCAGGGAGCTGTTTTTT. Translating gives CASSQGQSRELFF.

To note about this clonotype: Sequence at one end of the junction differs from germline and may be a read error. The chain uses TRBV4-3 and TRBJ2-7; D remains unclear. The germline V gene has CDR1 LGHNA and CDR2 YSLEER. The CDR3 covers 13 residues. CDR3 in amino acids: CASSQDLSYERYF. DNA of the CDR3: TGCGCCAGTAGCCAAGATCTGTCCTACGAGCGGTACTTC.

For this clonotype: A junction boundary mismatches the germline segment, possibly from a read error. V usage is TRBV29-1 and J usage is TRBJ2-2; TRBD2 matches at 9 bases. Germline V gives CDR1 SQVTM, CDR2 ANQGSEA. The length of the CDR3 is 15 residues. CDR3 nucleotides: TGCGGCGTTAGGACTAGCGCGGCGAACACCTGGGAGCTGTTTTTT. It specifies CGVRTSAANTWELFF.

To note about this clonotype: This sequence may be a read error, since a much larger clone differs from it by one base. The rearrangement joins TRBV7-2 to TRBJ2-7; 12 positions match TRBD1. The trim removed 6 bases at V and 6 bases at J, leaving 12 bases unmatched. CDR1 SGHTA and CDR2 FQGNSA come from the germline V gene. CDR3 length: 16 residues. The DNA of the CDR3 is TGTACCAGCAGTTTTGGACCGGGACAGGGGGCACGCGAGCAGTACTTC. It translates to CTSSFGPGQGAREQYF.

As concerns this clonotype: Since the CDR3 does not end with the conserved phenylalanine or tryptophan, this likely comes from a read error. The V gene is TRBV11-2, the J gene TRBJ2-3, with 7 bases aligning to TRBD2. CDR1 and CDR2 (germline): SGHAT, FQNNGV. CDR3 size: 16 residues. CDR3 bases: TGTGTCAGCAGCCCAGTTGGGGGAGGGGTCCTAGATACGCAGTATTAT. It is translated as CVSSPVGGGVLDTQYY.

Turning to this clonotype: The junction does not match germline at one end; this may be a read error. The chain links TRBV5-6 to TRBJ1-1; TRBD1 is a possible D gene (5 bases). CDR3 size: 15 residues. CDR1 is SGHDT and CDR2 is YYEEEE in the germline V gene. Here the CDR3 reads CASSFQGLTPTETFF. CDR3 in DNA: TGTGCCAGCAGCTTTCAGGGCCTTACTCCCACTGAAACTTTCTTT.

As concerns this clonotype: Sequence at one end of the junction differs from germline and may be a read error. CDR3 protein: CDSSHTSRRTYF. In DNA, the CDR3 is TGCGACAGCAGTCACACTAGCAGGAGAACGTATTTT. The rearrangement links TRBV10-2 to TRBJ2-3; D is perhaps TRBD2 (6 bases). CDR3 size: 12 residues. Germline V CDR1 and CDR2: WSHSY, SAAADI.

Comments on this clonotype: The conserved phenylalanine or tryptophan normally closing the CDR3 is absent here, so this likely arose from a read error. V gene TRBV10-3 combines with J gene TRBJ2-5; D gene uncertain. The CDR3 is 12 residues long. Trimming stripped 0 bases from V and 5 bases from J, with 4 bases between. From germline, CDR1 is ENHRY and CDR2 SYGVKD. This CDR3 is CAISESGETQYI. For the CDR3, the DNA is TGTGCCATCAGTGAGTCAGGGGAGACCCAGTACATC.

This clonotype was picked up a small number of times. J is TRBJ2-7 and V is TRBV29-1; TRBD1 is a possible D gene (6 bases). The V gene lost 1 base and the J gene lost 9 bases, with 25 bases spanning the gap. The CDR3 loop spans 16 amino acids. Germline assignment: CDR1 SQVTM and CDR2 ANQGSEA. CDR3 nucleotides: TGCAGCGTTGAAGGAAGTACACAGGGCCCTCTCCTCGGGCAGTACTTC. Protein: CSVEGSTQGPLLGQYF.

This clonotype was counted many times. A single base separates this from a much larger clone, so it may be a read error. The rearrangement joins TRBV29-1 to TRBJ1-1; D is possibly TRBD1 (5 bases). The CDR3 runs to 12 residues. Trimming took 7 bases from V and 5 from J, leaving 14 bases between them. CDR1 SQVTM and CDR2 ANQGSEA come from the germline V gene. The CDR3 reads CSAIGRGTEAFF. DNA of the CDR3: TGCAGCGCCATCGGACGGGGGACTGAAGCTTTCTTT.

Notes on this clonotype: The junction and the germline gene differ at one end; a read error may be behind it. This chain connects TRBV5-4 to TRBJ2-3; maybe TRBD2 (6 bases). The CDR3 is 16 residues long. In germline, CDR1 is SGHNT, CDR2 YYREEE (reference sequence). Here the CDR3 reads CASTLLTGGPTDTQYF. In DNA form, the CDR3 reads TGTGCCAGCACCTTGCTCACTGGAGGGCCCACAGATACGCAGTATTTT.

V gene TRBV24-1 combines with J gene TRBJ2-1; 14 nucleotides line up with TRBD2. The CDR3 is 13 amino acids. Germline V gene lookup returns CDR1 KGHDR and CDR2 SFDVKD. With 11 bases clipped from V and 10 bases from J, the junction kept 6 bases outside the gene matches. The CDR3 is CANRLAGGDEQFF. The CDR3 DNA is TGTGCCAACAGACTAGCGGGAGGGGACGAGCAGTTCTTC.

As regards this clonotype: Germline is not matched at one junction end, which may reflect a read error. V gene TRBV29-1 combines with J gene TRBJ1-1; D unresolved. The CDR3 has 15 amino acids. Germline loops: CDR1 SQVTM, CDR2 ANQGSEA. The CDR3 spells CSVAPGWGMKNEAFF. DNA for the CDR3: TGCAGTGTTGCCCCGGGATGGGGAATGAAGAATGAAGCTTTCTTT.

As regards this clonotype: At one boundary the junction diverges from the germline segment, which might be a read error. V and J are TRBV29-1 and TRBJ1-1, with D possibly matching TRBD1 (6 bases). The CDR3 covers 12 residues. Germline-derived CDR1 and CDR2 are SQVTM and ANQGSEA. The CDR3: CSVVTGGTEVFF. In nucleotides, the CDR3 is TGCAGTGTGGTAACGGGGGGCACTGAAGTTTTCTTT.

As concerns this clonotype: Since no conserved phenylalanine or tryptophan closes the CDR3, a read error is the likely cause. Because the CDR3's place on the DNA is in doubt, the DNA is left out and the CDR3 is given as listed by TCRdb. V is TRBV29-1 and J is TRBJ1-4. The germline CDR1 and CDR2 sequences are SQVTM and ANQGSEA. The CDR3 length equals 15 residues, ends included. CDR3 loop: CSIEDKEGRRGKLLL.